The entry below gives a single TCR beta chain sequence along with its context. Its antigen target is currently unknown. Per-nucleotide qualities are absent, and no much larger clonotype sits a single base away. At the junction V is shortened by 3 bases and J by 0 bases, with 12 bases in between. Reading from cysteine to phenylalanine, the CDR3 counts 16 amino acids. Only the CDR3 DNA is retained, 48 bases long and in frame from the first base. From the germline V gene (reference sequence), CDR1 is MNHEY and CDR2 is SMNVEV. Receptor libraries were prepared by the immunoSEQ multiplex PCR assay. Deep sequencing of rearranged TCR beta loci, alongside multiparametric flow cytometry, was used to profile T cell repertoires. TCRdb limited this immuneACCESS table to in-frame rearrangements with V and J called. A share of clones is missing; checked studies link under half to unresolved V genes, and the rest is unexplained. Across this sample there are about 7,300 clones, with around 92% seen only once. 15% to 20% of the sample is in the top ten clones.

The entry originates in a study of lymphopenia after photon versus proton radiotherapy (dated by TCRdb to the late 2010s). About the investigation overall: The immunological effects of photon versus proton radiation therapy were compared in patients with gastrointestinal tumors who developed high-grade lymphopenia. The goal of the study was to describe how the two radiation modalities differ in their effects on the immune system. The cohort included some 20 patients with gastrointestinal tumors who developed lymphopenia after receiving either photon or proton therapy.

Broader findings and caveats from the paper: Among patients across the cohort who died, overall survival time showed an inverse correlation with a larger post-nadir drop in TCR diversity. The survival association was assessed only in patients who died, and better survival with proton therapy was presented by the authors as a possibility rather than a demonstrated result. Relative stability during treatment was observed in proton-treated patients, whereas loss of naive T cells and TCR diversity and gain of effector/memory populations were observed in photon-treated patients. Once the lymphocyte count had reached its nadir, the repertoires of photon-treated patients showed oligoclonal expansion, particularly of CD8+ Temra cells, and this expansion drove the decline in diversity.

The rearranged chain carries TRBV27 and TRBJ1-5; matching of 6 bases hints at TRBD1 as the D gene. This TCR came from a man aged 60 to 75 with cholangiocarcinoma. The sample consisted of peripheral blood, taken from a patient treated with photon-based radiotherapy. The CDR3 amino acid sequence is: CASSLRGTDSNQPQHF. The DNA reads TGTGCCAGCAGTTTGAGGGGGACCGATAGCAATCAGCCCCAGCATTTT.